These 27 T cell receptor beta chains share one sample of origin, sequenced in a study of T-cell memory formation after mild COVID-19. A single record per CDR3 protein comes from TCRdb applying MiXCR to the 5' RACE reads. The top ten clones hold approximately 8.1% of a sample with about 610,000 distinct CDR3 sequences, around 15% of them seen once. Specimen: PBMCs or a T cell subset sorted from them (not recorded which). The receptors derive from an adult woman who had mild COVID-19 (a few samples of this study predate the infection). Cell type and time point are not known.

The rearrangement uses TRBV18 and TRBJ2-1, with TRBD2 identical over 7 bases. The CDR3 has 14 residues. CDR1 is KGHSH, CDR2 LQKENI, per germline. J gave up 4 bases and V 0 bases, and 0 bases lay outside the gene matches. The CDR3 here is CASSPPSGYNEQFF. The CDR3 DNA reads TGTGCCAGCTCACCACCTAGCGGGTACAATGAGCAGTTCTTC.

The chain recombines TRBV7-2 with TRBJ2-3; D gene ambiguous. This CDR3 comprises 13 residues. Germline CDR1 reads SGHTA; CDR2 reads FQGNSA. V lost 5 bases, J lost 3 bases, and 9 bases lay in between. CDR3 protein: CASSTVSTDTQYF. The CDR3 DNA is TGTGCCAGCAGCACAGTCTCAACAGATACGCAGTATTTT.

The chain recombines TRBV24-1 with TRBJ2-1, with 11 bases that match TRBD1. This CDR3 comprises 16 residues. Germline V lookup: CDR1 KGHDR, CDR2 SFDVKD. V dropped 3 bases and J dropped 5; count of bases not matched to a gene: 5. CDR3: CATSDRDRGINNEQFF. In DNA form, the CDR3 reads TGTGCCACCAGTGATAGGGACAGGGGGATAAACAATGAGCAGTTCTTC.

This clonotype was picked up a small number of times. A junction boundary mismatches the germline segment, possibly from a read error. The chain joins TRBV12-3 or TRBV12-4 to TRBJ2-7; TRBD1 agrees at 9 bases. The CDR3 runs 17 residues. CDR3 DNA sequence: TGTGCCAGCAGATTAGGCCATTTAGGACAGGGGACCTACGAGCAGTACTTC. It specifies CASRLGHLGQGTYEQYF.

This clonotype was counted ten times or more. The gene calls are TRBV5-1 and TRBJ2-1; D gene unclear. Deletions cut 4 bases from V and 5 bases from J, with 4 bases between. The CDR3 spans 11 residues. Germline CDR1 SGHRS, CDR2 YFSETQ. DNA of the CDR3: TGCGCCAGCAGCCATAACAATGAGCAGTTCTTC. It codes for CASSHNNEQFF.

The chain combines TRBV6-2 or TRBV6-3 with TRBJ2-6; no firm D call. This CDR3 spans 18 amino acids. Trimming removed 3 bases from V and 0 bases from J, with 15 bases in between. The germline V gene encodes CDR1 MNHEY and CDR2 SVGEGT. Here the CDR3 reads CASSYDRGSYSGANVLTF. The CDR3 DNA is TGTGCCAGCAGTTATGATCGTGGCAGCTACTCTGGGGCCAACGTCCTGACTTTC.

This clonotype has only a few counts. The chain is built from TRBV18 and TRBJ1-4; D possibly corresponds to TRBD1 (6 bases). V lost 3 bases and J lost 4, with 15 bases in between. The CDR3 runs 16 residues. Germline values: CDR1 KGHSH, CDR2 LQKENI. In DNA form, the CDR3 reads TGTGCCAGCTCACCTAGTCGGACAGACAATAATGAAAAACTGTTTTTT. Its protein is CASSPSRTDNNEKLFF.

This clonotype was seen more than once but under ten times. The J gene is TRBJ2-7, the V gene TRBV27; a weak D match, TRBD2 (5 bases). The length of the CDR3 is 13 residues. Trimming removed 6 bases from V and 4 bases from J, with 13 bases in between. Germline V gene data show CDR1 as MNHEY and CDR2 as SMNVEV (reference sequence). CDR3 in amino acids: CASSPGGEYEQYF. CDR3 bases: TGTGCCAGCAGCCCCGGAGGCGAGTACGAGCAGTACTTC.

This clonotype was found a few times. The CDR3 DNA follows: TGCGCCAGCAGCTTCGGGACCTCTGGGGCCAACGTCCTGACTTTC. Translation: CASSFGTSGANVLTF. The J gene is TRBJ2-6, the V gene TRBV5-1, with D possibly being TRBD1 or TRBD2 (5 bases each). CDR1 and CDR2 (germline): SGHRS, YFSETQ. CDR3 size: 15 residues. V gave up 2 bases and J gave up 0 bases, with 6 bases separating them.

This clonotype was recorded at least ten times. The rearrangement links TRBV3-1 to TRBJ1-4, with 9 bases aligning to TRBD1. This CDR3 is built from 14 residues. Looked up from germline, CDR1 is LGHDT and CDR2 is YNNKEL (reference sequence). Trimming removed 6 bases from V and 8 bases from J; junction bases left unmatched: 7. CDR3 region: CASSRDRGGEKLFF. DNA for the CDR3: TGTGCCAGCAGTCGTGACAGGGGGGGCGAAAAACTGTTTTTT.

The chain combines TRBV4-3 with TRBJ2-2; D gene ambiguous. V lost 0 bases and J lost 0, with 17 bases in between. Germline V CDR1 and CDR2: LGHNA, YSLEER. CDR3 length equals 19 residues. The CDR3 DNA reads as TGCGCCAGCAGCCAAGAACCGGCAAGAATGGCCGCGAACACCGGGGAGCTGTTTTTT. The encoded protein is CASSQEPARMAANTGELFF.

This clonotype was counted between two and nine times. The chain combines TRBV6-5 with TRBJ2-5, with D possibly TRBD2 on 6 matching bases. Trimming removed 5 bases at V and 1 base at J, with 11 bases between. Germline CDR1 and CDR2: MNHEY and SVGAGI. The CDR3 runs to 14 residues. The CDR3 nucleotides are TGTGCCAGCAGTGGACCGGGACTCCAAGAGACCCAGTACTTC. This codes for CASSGPGLQETQYF.

This clonotype has just a few counts. This chain joins TRBV23-1 and TRBJ2-7, with 7 nucleotides matching TRBD1. TRBV23-1 is reported as an ORF; its role is uncertain. The CDR3 is 15 residues long. V trimming: 3 bases; J trimming: 6 bases; junction bases outside the gene matches: 11. The CDR3 DNA follows: TGCGCCAGCAGTCACTCTCGACAGGGTGATCGCGAGCAGTACTTC. As protein: CASSHSRQGDREQYF.

The J gene is TRBJ2-1, the V gene TRBV7-3; D might be TRBD1 (6 bases). Germline V gives CDR1 SGHTA, CDR2 FQGTGA. Trimming removed 2 bases at V and 9 bases at J, with 17 bases between. This CDR3 contains 15 residues. The CDR3 nucleotides read TGTGCCAGCAGCTTAGGAGTGGGGGCCGAGGGTGAGCAGTTCTTC. Its protein is CASSLGVGAEGEQFF.

This clonotype was observed a few times. The chain links TRBV7-3 to TRBJ2-3; D may be TRBD1 (6 bases). Trimming took 3 bases from V and 4 from J, leaving 14 bases between them. CDR3 length: 15 amino acids. Germline V gives CDR1 SGHTA, CDR2 FQGTGA. DNA for the CDR3: TGTGCCAGCAGCTTGGTAGGGGGTGAGGCAGATACGCAGTATTTT. Protein: CASSLVGGEADTQYF. Using reference TRBV7-3 and TRBJ2-3 for the parts outside the CDR3, the full variable domain is GAGVSQTPSNKVTEKGKYVELRCDPISGHTALYWYRQSLGQGPEFLIYFQGTGAADDSGLPNDRFFAVRPEGSVSTLKIQRTERGDSAVYLCASSLVGGEADTQYFGPGTRLTVL.

V usage is TRBV15 and J usage is TRBJ1-2; TRBD1 might be the D (5 bases). Trimming stripped 3 bases from V and 4 bases from J, with 9 bases between. The CDR3 contains 13 residues. Looked up from germline, CDR1 is LNHNV and CDR2 is YYDKDF (reference sequence). The chain's CDR3 is CATSSGGGYGYTF. CDR3 in DNA: TGTGCCACCAGCAGTGGGGGGGGCTATGGCTACACCTTC.

This CDR3 is CASTSGGLGNEQFF. The CDR3 nucleotides read TGTGCCAGCACTTCTGGGGGACTAGGGAATGAGCAGTTCTTC. The chain uses TRBV12-3 or TRBV12-4 and TRBJ2-1; 8 nucleotides line up with TRBD2. Losses at the gene ends were 7 bases for V and 7 bases for J; bases not matched to a gene: 9. The CDR3 is 14 amino acids.

In this sample, this clonotype turned up a few times. The germline gene is not matched at one end of the junction; a read error may be the cause. The chain carries TRBV5-5 and TRBJ1-1; no firm D call. Germline CDR1 reads SGHKS; CDR2 reads YYEKEE (reference sequence). There are 14 residues in the CDR3. The CDR3 loop reads CASSLGRLNTDAFF. The CDR3 DNA reads as TGTGCCAGCAGCTTGGGACGGTTGAACACTGATGCTTTCTTT. Using reference TRBV5-5 and TRBJ1-1 for the parts outside the CDR3, the full variable domain is DAGVTQSPTHLIKTRGQQVTLRCSPISGHKSVSWYQQVLGQGPQFIFQYYEKEERGRGNFPDRFSARQFPNYSSELNVNALLLGDSALYLCASSLGRLNTDAFFGQGTRLTVV.

In its sample, this clonotype was seen a few times. The chain carries TRBV5-1 and TRBJ1-2; tentatively, D is TRBD1 (6 bases). CDR1 is SGHRS, CDR2 YFSETQ, per germline. The V end was cut by 0 bases, the J end by 5 bases, with 14 bases between. The CDR3 contains 15 residues. CDR3 in DNA: TGCGCCAGCAGCTTGGTGTCCAGGGGATCATATGGCTACACCTTC. Translation: CASSLVSRGSYGYTF.

The chain carries TRBV12-3 or TRBV12-4 and TRBJ2-5; 7 bases line up with TRBD2. The length of the CDR3 is 14 residues. V lost 3 bases, J lost 3 bases, and 4 bases stayed unmatched. The DNA for the CDR3 is TGTGCCAGCAGTTTCGTGGGAGGGGAAGAGACCCAGTACTTC. It yields the protein CASSFVGGEETQYF.

The chain joins TRBV7-2 to TRBJ1-1; D not certain. CDR3 length: 12 residues. The V gene lost 5 bases and the J gene lost 7 bases, with 11 bases spanning the gap. CDR1 and CDR2 from the germline V gene are SGHTA and FQGNSA. The CDR3 nucleotides read TGTGCCAGCAGCCGCCTCGGGGTTGAAGCTTTCTTT. Translation: CASSRLGVEAFF.

This chain connects TRBV6-6 to TRBJ2-3; either TRBD1 or TRBD2 may supply D (6 bases each). The CDR3 has 14 amino acids. The germline V gene has CDR1 MNHNY and CDR2 SVGAGI (reference sequence). V was pared by 2 bases and J by 1 base, with 7 bases between. CDR3 protein: CASSYGGRTDTQYF. CDR3 coding DNA: TGTGCCAGCAGTTACGGGGGGCGCACAGATACGCAGTATTTT.

In this sample, this clonotype turned up a few times. The chain uses TRBV11-2 and TRBJ1-5; D ambiguous. V lost 2 bases and J lost 5, with 7 bases in between. Germline CDR1 is SGHAT and CDR2 is FQNNGV. The CDR3 totals 13 residues. The CDR3 reads CASSLMWDQPQHF. CDR3 coding DNA: TGTGCCAGCAGCTTAATGTGGGATCAGCCCCAGCATTTT.

This clonotype was detected only a few times. The rearrangement joins TRBV6-5 to TRBJ1-3; D unclear. Germline V lookup: CDR1 MNHEY, CDR2 SVGAGI. There are 16 residues in the CDR3. Trimming shortened V by 1 base and J by 0 bases, and 10 bases separated the two germline ends. The CDR3 bases are TGTGCCAGCAGTTACTTCGAGTTCGGCTCTGGAAACACCATATATTTT. Its translation: CASSYFEFGSGNTIYF.

This clonotype was found many times. The V and J genes are TRBV4-1 and TRBJ1-2, with a tentative D call TRBD1 (5 bases). The V and J ends lost 1 base and 6 bases respectively, with 21 bases between them. Germline loops: CDR1 MGHRA, CDR2 YSYEKL. CDR3 length: 17 residues. The CDR3 DNA follows: TGCGCCAGCAGCCAAGGCCCCATCGGGACGGGGAGCGATGGCTACACCTTC. Translation: CASSQGPIGTGSDGYTF.

V and J are TRBV19 and TRBJ1-2; tentative D call: TRBD1 (5 bases). Germline loops: CDR1 LNHDA, CDR2 SQIVND (reference sequence). This CDR3 spans 12 amino acids. V lost 8 bases and J lost 4, with 11 bases in between. The CDR3: CASVDRVYGYTF. For the CDR3, the DNA is TGTGCCAGTGTAGACAGAGTCTATGGCTACACCTTC.

This chain connects TRBV20-1 to TRBJ2-1, with 14 positions matching TRBD2. CDR3 length: 14 amino acids. The V gene end was trimmed by 7 bases and the J gene end by 7 bases; junction bases not matched to a gene: 6. CDR1 is DFQATT and CDR2 is SNEGSKA in the germline V gene (reference sequence). The CDR3 region is CSVPTSGGVNEQFF. The CDR3 nucleotides read TGCAGTGTCCCGACTAGCGGGGGGGTTAATGAGCAGTTCTTC.